Listed below are T cell receptor beta chains from one sample, sequenced in a study of OX40 agonist ivuxolimab in advanced cancers. Using immunoSEQ multiplex PCR, the repertoire was profiled, and TCRdb retains in-frame clones only, with some absent. The sample lists roughly 110,000 clones; around 93% were seen once. Sequences were derived from CD4+ or CD8+ T cells sorted from blood, sampled in a trial of the OX40 agonist ivuxolimab. These receptors came from an adult with an advanced solid tumor such as melanoma, head and neck, liver or kidney cancer. The CDR3 runs from the conserved cysteine through the conserved F or W. A D gene is named only where the DNA matches it firmly.

V gene,D gene,CDR3 protein
TRBV28,TRBD2,CASSFRGVLAGMTSYEQYF
TRBV28,NA,CASRSSGLPQHF
TRBV7-7,NA,CASSPTNGETQYF
TRBV6-1,TRBD1,CASRSTGNYGYTF
TRBV13,TRBD1,CASSSRTGGNTIYF
TRBV29-1,NA,CSVQRTEDTEAFF
TRBV11-2,NA,CASSSYEQYF
TRBV9,TRBD1,CASSPMDRGNTEAFF
TRBV5-1,NA,CASSLNPGTGELFF
TRBV28,TRBD2,CASRTRSGSMYYEQYF
TRBV4-2,NA,CASSSGGSEKLFF
TRBV30,NA,CAWSAFERDTQYF
TRBV19,NA,CASSIGGAGANVLTF
TRBV27,TRBD1,CASSLGQLSNQPQHF
TRBV28,NA,CASSFRDPNTEAFF
TRBV5-4,NA,CASSLAQTVTSYEQYF
TRBV6-6,NA,CASSYGQGDNEQFF
TRBV7-2,NA,CASSPRYNEQFF
TRBV5-6,NA,CASSRTSFDNEQFF
TRBV6-5,NA,CASSYSGDYGYTF
TRBV6-5,NA,CASSLRGREETQYF
TRBV6-5,TRBD1,CASSYSRTGSLYGYTF